The next 29 T cell receptor beta chains were all read from a single sample in a study of T cells in Graves' hyperthyroidism and ophthalmopathy. Amplified regions were TCR beta CDR3 sequences from RNA transcripts. Initially, a first-round RT-PCR of the TCR CDR3 employed the HTBI primer set. TCRdb re-derived calls from the multiplex PCR reads in MiXCR, one entry per CDR3 protein. The sample records about 840,000 distinct CDR3 sequences, around 39% being singletons. Sequencing used blood. The receptors here all came from a man aged 18 to 30 with Graves' hyperthyroidism.

This clonotype was recorded many times. The genes are TRBV12-3 or TRBV12-4 and TRBJ2-5, with 7 bases identical to TRBD2. CDR3 length: 12 residues. Trimming at V came to 9 bases and at J to 5 bases, leaving 6 bases not matched to a gene. The CDR3 nucleotides are TGTGCCAGTCGGGGGGTGAAGGAGACCCAGTACTTC. Amino acids: CASRGVKETQYF.

Written as DNA, the CDR3 is TGTGCCAGCAGTGAACACATGGGGAATTCACCCCTCCACTTT. Translating it yields CASSEHMGNSPLHF. The chain uses TRBV6-1 and TRBJ1-6; D unclear. The germline V gene has CDR1 MNHNS and CDR2 SASEGT. V lost 2 bases and J 7 bases, leaving 9 bases between the germline ends. The CDR3 length is 14 residues.

Many counts were recorded for this clonotype. The chain links TRBV10-1 to TRBJ1-4; D perhaps matches TRBD1 (5 bases). Germline CDR1 is WNHNN and CDR2 is SYGVQD (reference sequence). The CDR3 sequence is 15 residues long. V gave up 9 bases and J gave up 4 bases, with 18 bases separating them. CDR3 amino acids: CASGSPRDFNEKLFF. The CDR3 region has the DNA TGCGCCAGTGGAAGCCCCAGGGACTTTAATGAAAAACTGTTTTTT.

Remarks on this clonotype: A much more abundant neighbour one base away suggests this may be a read error. This chain uses TRBV19 with TRBJ2-6, with D unclear. The CDR3 consists of 12 residues. Germline V gene lookup returns CDR1 LNHDA and CDR2 SQIVND (reference sequence). The CDR3 DNA follows: TGTGCCGGTAGGGTCGGGGCCAACGTCCTGACTTTC. Translation: CAGRVGANVLTF.

The chain is built from TRBV7-9 and TRBJ1-2; D uncertain. V gave up 6 bases and J gave up 7 bases, with 15 bases separating them. Germline lookup yields CDR1 SEHNR and CDR2 FQNEAQ (reference sequence). The CDR3 extends over 13 amino acids. The CDR3 loop reads CASSVRPRRGYTF. CDR3 coding DNA: TGTGCCAGCAGTGTCCGACCCCGACGTGGCTACACCTTC.

The rearrangement uses TRBV29-1 and TRBJ2-7; 10 nucleotides align to TRBD2. The germline CDR1 and CDR2 sequences are SQVTM and ANQGSEA. The CDR3 covers 14 residues. J lost 2 bases, V lost 4 bases, and 5 bases had no gene match. The CDR3 loop reads CSVVAGGRTYEQYF. The CDR3 bases are TGCAGCGTTGTAGCGGGAGGACGTACCTACGAGCAGTACTTC.

This clonotype was seen only a few times. The V call is TRBV5-1, the J call TRBJ1-4; D is ambiguous. CDR3 length equals 17 residues. Trimming took off 2 bases at V and 0 bases at J, with 14 bases between the two ends. CDR1 and CDR2 from the germline V gene are SGHRS and YFSETQ. Here the CDR3 reads CASSLRTGPSTNEKLFF. In DNA, the CDR3 is TGCGCCAGCAGCTTAAGGACCGGCCCTTCAACTAATGAAAAACTGTTTTTT.

CDR3 amino acids: CSAEGRGTEAFF. The CDR3 region has the DNA TGCAGCGCCGAGGGGAGGGGGACTGAAGCTTTCTTT. The chain has TRBV29-1 and TRBJ1-1, with D possibly being TRBD1 (6 bases). Trimming cost V 7 bases and J 5 bases, with 14 bases left between them. The germline CDR1 and CDR2 sequences are SQVTM and ANQGSEA. The CDR3 covers 12 residues.

The rearrangement links TRBV7-2 to TRBJ2-7; D ambiguous. In germline, CDR1 is SGHTA, CDR2 FQGNSA. The ends were cut back, 1 base at V and 3 bases at J, with 10 bases in the middle. The CDR3 spans 14 residues. This CDR3 reads CASSLEDTIYEQYF. The CDR3 bases are TGTGCCAGCAGCTTAGAAGACACAATCTACGAGCAGTACTTC.

This clonotype was observed many times. The gene calls are TRBV7-2 and TRBJ2-5, with 8 nucleotides matching TRBD1. The length of the CDR3 is 13 residues. Per germline, CDR1 SGHTA and CDR2 FQGNSA. V gave up 4 bases and J gave up 6 bases; unmatched junction bases: 4. In nucleotides, the CDR3 is TGTGCCAGCAGCTCCGACAGGGGCCAGACCCAGTACTTC. Protein: CASSSDRGQTQYF.

This clonotype came up a few times. One end of the junction does not line up with germline, which may come from a read error. The chain has TRBV4-1 and TRBJ1-2; D is ambiguous. This CDR3 contains 14 residues. Germline V lookup: CDR1 MGHRA, CDR2 YSYEKL. The chain's CDR3 is CASSQESRSGQAVF. The CDR3 nucleotides read TGCGCCAGCAGCCAAGAGAGTAGAAGTGGTCAGGCAGTCTTC.

V gene TRBV20-1 combines with J gene TRBJ2-5; D may be TRBD1 or TRBD2 (5 bases each). Trimming shortened V by 0 bases and J by 7 bases, and 12 bases separated the two germline ends. The CDR3 contains 13 residues. Germline CDR1 reads DFQATT; CDR2 reads SNEGSKA (reference sequence). The CDR3 DNA sequence: TGCAGTGCTAGAGATGGGGGTCAACGGACCCAGTACTTC. It encodes CSARDGGQRTQYF.

The rearrangement uses TRBV2 and TRBJ1-1; possible D gene TRBD1, 6 bases. Between the trimmed V and J ends, which lost 3 bases and 2 bases, there was a span of 10 bases. The CDR3 length is 14 residues. The germline V gene encodes CDR1 SNHLY and CDR2 FYNNEI. The chain's CDR3 is CASSEGGYNTEAFF. The CDR3 nucleotides are TGTGCCAGCAGTGAGGGGGGCTACAACACTGAAGCTTTCTTT.

This clonotype appeared a single time. This chain links TRBV4-1 with TRBJ1-2, with a possible D match to TRBD1 (5 bases). V was shortened by 1 base and J by 4 bases, with 10 bases between the two germline ends. This CDR3 region has 14 residues. CDR1 and CDR2 (germline): MGHRA, YSYEKL. The CDR3, as DNA: TGCGCCAGCAGCCAAGTGCAGGGCGTCTATGGCTACACCTTC. Translated, it gives CASSQVQGVYGYTF.

In its sample, this clonotype was seen many times. The rearrangement links TRBV15 to TRBJ1-4; D is uncertain. CDR1 LNHNV and CDR2 YYDKDF come from the germline V gene (reference sequence). V was pared by 0 bases and J by 3 bases, with 11 bases between. The CDR3 loop spans 16 amino acids. This CDR3 reads CATSRDLNTPNEKLFF. CDR3 bases: TGTGCCACCAGCAGAGATCTGAACACACCTAATGAAAAACTGTTTTTT.

The chain employs TRBV7-2 and TRBJ1-2; no clear D gene. The CDR3 runs 14 residues. Trimming removed 3 bases at V and 3 bases at J, with 11 bases between. CDR1 is SGHTA and CDR2 is FQGNSA in the germline V gene. CDR3 bases: TGTGCCAGCAGCTTGTACCCGGATGACTATGGCTACACCTTC. Its translation: CASSLYPDDYGYTF.

As regards this clonotype: A much larger clone is a single base away; this may be a read error. The chain employs TRBV29-1 and TRBJ1-1; perhaps TRBD1 as D (5 bases). From germline, CDR1 is SQVTM and CDR2 ANQGSEA. The CDR3 has 12 amino acids. The CDR3 nucleotides are TGCACCGGGAGGGGCCGGAACACTGAAGCTTTCTTT. Amino acids: CTGRGRNTEAFF.

This clonotype was counted at least ten times. The rearrangement links TRBV20-1 to TRBJ2-5; 8 bases agree with TRBD1. The CDR3 runs to 14 residues. From germline, CDR1 is DFQATT and CDR2 SNEGSKA (reference sequence). V trimming: 6 bases; J trimming: 5 bases; junction bases outside the gene matches: 11. CDR3 sequence: CSADDRGFAETQYF. The CDR3 bases are TGCAGTGCCGATGACAGGGGTTTTGCGGAGACCCAGTACTTC.

This chain joins TRBV11-1 and TRBJ2-5; 10 positions match TRBD1. The ends lost 5 bases at V and 5 bases at J; junction bases unmatched: 5. The CDR3 length is 14 residues. Germline CDR1 is SGHAT and CDR2 is FQDESV (reference sequence). CDR3 residues: CASSRTGGWETQYF. The CDR3 DNA follows: TGTGCCAGCAGCCGGACAGGGGGATGGGAGACCCAGTACTTC.

A remark on this clonotype: This could be a read error, since a much larger clone is one nucleotide away. The V call is TRBV7-2, the J call TRBJ1-5; D call uncertain. The CDR3 runs 12 residues. Germline CDR1 reads SGHTA; CDR2 reads FQGNSA. This CDR3 is CAGSLAQQPQHF. The CDR3 DNA follows: TGTGCCGGCAGCTTAGCACAACAGCCCCAGCATTTT.

CDR3 residues: CASSQAGQGPQPQHF. In DNA, the CDR3 is TGCGCCAGCAGCCAAGCCGGACAGGGGCCTCAGCCCCAGCATTTT. The V call is TRBV4-1, the J call TRBJ1-5, with 9 bases lining up with TRBD1. Looked up from germline, CDR1 is MGHRA and CDR2 is YSYEKL. The CDR3 is 15 amino acids. V lost 1 base and J lost 6; bases outside the gene matches: 4.

This rearrangement joins TRBV7-2 to TRBJ2-7; TRBD1 matches 10 bases. The CDR3 loop spans 16 amino acids. Germline loops: CDR1 SGHTA, CDR2 FQGNSA. Trimming took 2 bases from V and 2 from J; bases not matched to a gene: 6. CDR3 sequence reads: CASSLPRQGATYEQYF. The DNA for the CDR3 is TGTGCCAGCAGCTTACCAAGACAGGGGGCTACCTACGAGCAGTACTTC.

This clonotype was observed at least ten times. V gene TRBV2 combines with J gene TRBJ1-6; 11 bases fit TRBD1. This CDR3 region has 15 residues. Germline-derived CDR1 and CDR2 are SNHLY and FYNNEI. Losses at the gene ends were 8 bases for V and 9 bases for J; bases not matched to a gene: 9. The CDR3 DNA sequence: TGTGCCAGCCGGGACAGGGGGATTCGTAGTTCACCCCTCCACTTT. It translates to CASRDRGIRSSPLHF.

Remarks on this clonotype: The junction differs from germline at one of its ends, possibly a read error. The J gene is TRBJ1-1, the V gene TRBV5-1; D is unclear. The germline V gene encodes CDR1 SGHRS and CDR2 YFSETQ. The CDR3 runs 13 residues. The CDR3: CASSLGPNTQAFF. CDR3 sequence (DNA): TGCGCCAGCAGCTTGGGACCCAACACTCAAGCTTTCTTT.

This sequence joins TRBV6-1 and TRBJ1-1, with a possible D match to TRBD1 (6 bases). Per the germline V gene, CDR1 is MNHNS and CDR2 is SASEGT. The CDR3 has 16 amino acids. The V end was cut by 1 base, the J end by 0 bases, with 12 bases between. CDR3 in amino acids: CASSEGTAIMNTEAFF. As DNA, the CDR3 is TGTGCCAGCAGTGAAGGGACAGCTATCATGAACACTGAAGCTTTCTTT.

This clonotype has ten or more counts. The chain links TRBV20-1 to TRBJ1-6; TRBD1 matches at 7 bases. The germline V gene has CDR1 DFQATT and CDR2 SNEGSKA (reference sequence). J was trimmed by 6 bases and V by 2 bases; bases with no gene match: 7. The CDR3 is 15 amino acids. The CDR3 protein is CSARPPGQTNSPLHF. The CDR3 nucleotides read TGCAGTGCTAGACCGCCGGGACAGACTAATTCACCCCTCCACTTT.

This clonotype has more than one count but fewer than ten. The gene calls are TRBV29-1 and TRBJ2-5, with D perhaps TRBD1 (5 bases). V lost 6 bases to trimming and J lost 1 base, with 15 bases between them. The CDR3 sequence is 14 residues long. Per germline, CDR1 SQVTM and CDR2 ANQGSEA. The CDR3 nucleotides read TGCAGCGTGGACATTACAGGATTCCAAGAGACCCAGTACTTC. Its translation: CSVDITGFQETQYF.

This clonotype was observed a handful of times. The rearrangement joins TRBV6-5 to TRBJ1-1; tentatively, D is TRBD1 (5 bases). The CDR3 sequence is 13 residues long. CDR1 is MNHEY and CDR2 is SVGAGI in the germline V gene. V gave up 5 bases and J gave up 8 bases, with 15 bases separating them. The CDR3 loop is CASSPEGLVEAFF. CDR3 nucleotide sequence: TGTGCCAGCAGTCCCGAGGGGCTCGTAGAAGCTTTCTTT.

V usage is TRBV9 and J usage is TRBJ1-1, with D maybe TRBD1 (6 bases). Germline CDR1 SGDLS, CDR2 YYNGEE. The ends were cut back, 6 bases at V and 5 bases at J, with 11 bases in the middle. The CDR3 length is 12 residues. As DNA, the CDR3 is TGTGCCAGCAACTTAAGGGGGACTGAAGCTTTCTTT. This gives the protein CASNLRGTEAFF.